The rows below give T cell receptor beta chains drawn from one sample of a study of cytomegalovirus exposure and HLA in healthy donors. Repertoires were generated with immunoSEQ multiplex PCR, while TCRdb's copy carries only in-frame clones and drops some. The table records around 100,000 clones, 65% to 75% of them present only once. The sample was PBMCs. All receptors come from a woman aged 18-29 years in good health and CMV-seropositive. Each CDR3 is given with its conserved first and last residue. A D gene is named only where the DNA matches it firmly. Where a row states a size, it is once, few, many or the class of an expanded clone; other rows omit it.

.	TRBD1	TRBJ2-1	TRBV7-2	CASSFSGQGKNEQFF	TGTGCCAGCAGCTTCTCCGGACAGGGAAAAAATGAGCAGTTCTTC
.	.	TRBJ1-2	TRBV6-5	CASSYGGTYGYTF	TGTGCCAGCAGTTACGGAGGGACGTATGGCTACACCTTC
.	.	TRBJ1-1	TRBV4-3	CASSQDPEMNTEAFF	TGCGCCAGCAGCCAAGACCCAGAAATGAACACTGAAGCTTTCTTT
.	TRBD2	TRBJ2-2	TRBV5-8	CASSPDRTSLGTGELFF	TGTGCCAGCAGCCCCGACCGGACTAGTTTGGGAACCGGGGAGCTGTTTTTT
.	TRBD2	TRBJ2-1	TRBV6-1	CASSEAGGSPYNEQFF	TGTGCCAGCAGTGAAGCGGGGGGGTCCCCCTACAATGAGCAGTTCTTC
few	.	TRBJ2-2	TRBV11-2	CASSLDRAGNTGELFF	TGTGCCAGCAGCTTAGATCGGGCGGGAAACACCGGGGAGCTGTTTTTT
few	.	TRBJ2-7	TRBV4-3	CASSQDRESSYEQYF	TGCGCCAGCAGCCAAGACAGGGAAAGCTCCTACGAGCAGTACTTC
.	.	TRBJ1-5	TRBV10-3	CAILEESKQPQHF	TGTGCCATTCTAGAAGAATCCAAGCAGCCCCAGCATTTT
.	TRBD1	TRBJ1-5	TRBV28	CATRQGANQPQHF	TGTGCCACTCGACAGGGGGCCAATCAGCCCCAGCATTTT
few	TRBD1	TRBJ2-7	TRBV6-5	CASSHRAGGGYEQYF	TGTGCCAGCAGTCATCGGGCAGGGGGCGGCTACGAGCAGTACTTC
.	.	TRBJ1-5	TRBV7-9	CASSVPGLDQPQHF	TGTGCCAGCAGCGTCCCAGGATTGGATCAGCCCCAGCATTTT
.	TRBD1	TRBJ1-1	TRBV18	CASSPLSGTDGFEAFF	TGTGCCAGCTCACCGTTGTCCGGGACAGACGGTTTTGAAGCTTTCTTT
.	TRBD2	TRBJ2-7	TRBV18	CASALLSGRAYEQYF	TGTGCCAGCGCGCTTCTGAGCGGGAGGGCCTACGAGCAGTACTTC
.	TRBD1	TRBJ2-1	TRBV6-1	CASRFGTANEQFF	TGTGCCTCCCGATTCGGGACAGCCAATGAGCAGTTCTTC
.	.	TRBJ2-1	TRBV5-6	CASSLPKFDNEQFF	TGTGCCAGCAGCCTACCCAAATTTGACAATGAGCAGTTCTTC
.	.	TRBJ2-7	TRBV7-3	CASSLRPGESYEQYF	TGTGCCAGCAGCTTAAGACCGGGAGAGTCCTACGAGCAGTACTTC
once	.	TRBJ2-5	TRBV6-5	CASSHRETQYF	TGTGCCAGCAGTCATCGGGAGACCCAGTACTTC
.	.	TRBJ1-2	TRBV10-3	CAISGMTGVNGYTF	TGTGCCATCAGCGGGATGACAGGCGTCAATGGCTACACCTTC
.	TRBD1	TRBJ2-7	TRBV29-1	CSAVRDRGGEQYF	TGCAGCGCTGTCAGAGACAGGGGCGGCGAGCAGTACTTC
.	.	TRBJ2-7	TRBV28	CASSLGVGRPYEQYF	TGTGCCAGCAGTCTTGGAGTAGGCAGACCTTACGAGCAGTACTTC
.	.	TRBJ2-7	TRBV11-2	CASSSLGGSNPYEQYF	TGTGCCAGCAGCTCCCTCGGGGGTAGCAACCCCTACGAGCAGTACTTC
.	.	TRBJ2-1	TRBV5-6	CASSFGNNEQFF	TGTGCCAGCAGCTTCGGGAACAATGAGCAGTTCTTC
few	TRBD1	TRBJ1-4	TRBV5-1	CASSPGTGNEKLFF	TGCGCCAGCAGCCCTGGGACAGGGAATGAAAAACTGTTTTTT
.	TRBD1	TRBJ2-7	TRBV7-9	CASRPTGAGTQDTTKQYF	TGTGCCAGCAGGCCGACAGGGGCGGGGACGCAGGACACTACGAAGCAGTACTTC
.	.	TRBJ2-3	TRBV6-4	CASSDSGQGSTDTQYF	TGTGCCAGCAGTGACTCTGGCCAGGGGAGCACAGATACGCAGTATTTT
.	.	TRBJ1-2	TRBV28	CASSLWSGNYGYTF	TGTGCCAGCAGTTTATGGTCCGGTAACTATGGCTACACCTTC
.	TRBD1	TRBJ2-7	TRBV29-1	CSVRTPGQSSYEQYF	TGCAGCGTCCGAACACCGGGACAGAGCTCCTACGAGCAGTACTTC
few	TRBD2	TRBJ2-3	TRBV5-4	CASSLSMGLDITDTQYF	TGTGCCAGCAGCTTGTCGATGGGACTAGATATCACAGATACGCAGTATTTT
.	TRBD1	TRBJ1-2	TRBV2	CASRQGGNYGYTF	TGTGCCAGCAGACAGGGGGGAAACTATGGCTACACCTTC
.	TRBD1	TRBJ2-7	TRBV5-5	CASSLAGTGSYEQYF	TGTGCCAGCAGCTTGGCGGGGACAGGGAGCTACGAGCAGTACTTC
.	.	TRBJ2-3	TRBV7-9	CASSLVARSTDTQYF	TGTGCCAGCAGCTTAGTGGCTAGAAGCACAGATACGCAGTATTTT
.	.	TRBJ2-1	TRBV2	CASSRTTYNEQFF	TGTGCCAGCAGTAGGACAACCTACAATGAGCAGTTCTTC
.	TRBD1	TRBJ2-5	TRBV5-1	CASSWNGQGETQYF	TGCGCCAGCAGCTGGAATGGACAGGGAGAGACCCAGTACTTC
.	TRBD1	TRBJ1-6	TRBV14	CASSRQGRDSPLHF	TGTGCCAGCAGCCGACAGGGACGGGATTCACCCCTCCACTTT
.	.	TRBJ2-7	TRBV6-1	CASSLRQVVHEQYF	TGTGCCAGCAGTCTGCGCCAGGTAGTACACGAGCAGTACTTC
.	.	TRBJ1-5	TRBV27	CASSGAKYSNQPQHF	TGTGCCAGCAGTGGTGCTAAGTATAGCAATCAGCCCCAGCATTTT
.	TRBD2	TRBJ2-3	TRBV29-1	CSVPGAGVGTDTQYF	TGCAGCGTTCCCGGGGCGGGAGTTGGCACAGATACGCAGTATTTT
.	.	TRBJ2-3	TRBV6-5	CASSLTQADTQYF	TGTGCCAGCAGTTTAACCCAGGCAGATACGCAGTATTTT
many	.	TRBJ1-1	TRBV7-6	CASSLEQNTEAFF	TGTGCCAGCAGCTTAGAACAGAACACTGAAGCTTTCTTT
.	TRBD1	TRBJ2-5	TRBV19	CASSKMGQPGETQYF	TGTGCCAGTAGTAAAATGGGACAGCCGGGGGAGACCCAGTACTTC
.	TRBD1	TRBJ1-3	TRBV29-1	CSVNTGDSGNTIYF	TGCAGCGTTAATACAGGGGACTCTGGAAACACCATATATTTT